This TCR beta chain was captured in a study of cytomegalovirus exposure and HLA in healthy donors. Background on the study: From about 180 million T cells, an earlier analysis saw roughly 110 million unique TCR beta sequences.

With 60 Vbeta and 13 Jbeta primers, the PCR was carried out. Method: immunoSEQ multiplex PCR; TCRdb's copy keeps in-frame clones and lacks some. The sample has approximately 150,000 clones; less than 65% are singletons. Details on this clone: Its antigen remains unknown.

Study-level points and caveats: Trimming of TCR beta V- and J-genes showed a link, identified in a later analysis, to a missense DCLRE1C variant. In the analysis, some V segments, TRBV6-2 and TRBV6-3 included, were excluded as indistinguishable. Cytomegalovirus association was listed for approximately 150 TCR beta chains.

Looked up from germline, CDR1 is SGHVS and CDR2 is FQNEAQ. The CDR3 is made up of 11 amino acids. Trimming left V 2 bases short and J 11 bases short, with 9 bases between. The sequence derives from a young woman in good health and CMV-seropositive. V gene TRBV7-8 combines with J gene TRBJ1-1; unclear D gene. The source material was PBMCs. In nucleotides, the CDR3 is TGTGCCAGCAGCTTATTCGCCGAGGCTTTCTTT. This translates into CASSLFAEAFF.